This TCR beta chain was identified during a study of cytomegalovirus exposure and HLA in healthy donors. Study-wide findings and caveats: One later analysis, an examination of the 120 validation repertoires, found that first-cohort TCR clusters tended to co-occur in them.

The donors were members of the validation cohort, which comprised about 130 subjects and was separate from the first cohort of roughly 700 subjects. Using immunoSEQ multiplex PCR, the repertoire was profiled, and TCRdb retains in-frame clones only, with some absent. Of some 150,000 clones listed, 86% are singletons. With respect to this clone: Its antigen is as yet unknown.

This CDR3 is built from 19 residues. The V gene's germline CDR1 is SGHAT and CDR2 FQNNGV. V lost 7 bases and J lost 1; bases outside the gene matches: 17. Sequencing was carried out using PBMCs. This receptor was taken from a man aged 18 to 29 in good health and CMV-seropositive. J is TRBJ2-3 and V is TRBV11-2; 10 nucleotides line up with TRBD2. In nucleotides, the CDR3 is TGTGCCAGCACTCTCCGAGGCCAGCGGGGGGGCCTTGGCACAGATACGCAGTATTTT. Protein product: CASTLRGQRGGLGTDTQYF.